The table lists the clone carrying this T cell receptor (beta chain) with a few counts. The germline CDR1 and CDR2 sequences are GTSNPN and SVGIG (reference sequence). There are 13 residues in the CDR3. V lost 8 bases, J lost 4 bases, and 17 bases lay in between. The data stem from a study of blood T cell repertoires in COVID-19. On the study more broadly: Acute-phase and convalescent COVID-19 samples originated in the United States, Italy and Spain. In each case, the material was cDNA or gDNA derived from T cells, B-cell-depleted T cells, or PBMCs.

In the authors' methods: From reference gene primer amplification, estimates of nucleated cell counts were derived. The data were produced by immunoSEQ multiplex PCR, yet TCRdb's version contains in-frame clones alone and is incomplete. That table gives V, J and clone size, and the DNA gave D and trimming. In the table there are around 72,000 clones, about four fifths of which are singletons. The receptor's source is a human donor in a cohort sampled during active COVID-19. Sequenced sample: peripheral blood. This chain uses TRBV30 with TRBJ1-2; weak D call: TRBD1 (6 bases). CDR3 DNA sequence: TGTGCCCAGGACGGGGGGCAGGTCTATGGCTACACCTTC. Protein sequence: CAQDGGQVYGYTF.